This T cell receptor beta chain was sequenced for a study of regulatory T cells in long-lasting Graves disease. Trimming stripped 7 bases from V and 6 bases from J, with 14 bases between. Germline CDR1 reads MDHEN; CDR2 reads SYDVKM. CDR3 length: 13 residues. Time point: newly diagnosed GD, antithyroid drugs for less than 3 months. From PBMCs, RNA was extracted and then used to make the TCR library. Graves' disease was diagnosed by American Thyroid Association guidelines. There are many counts of this clonotype. Arm-PCR of CDR3 regions and iRepertoire HTBI primers were the basis on which TCR beta libraries were built. MiXCR was run by TCRdb on the multiplex PCR reads, yielding one entry per CDR3 protein. The sample lists 350,000 to 500,000 distinct CDR3 sequences; about a sixth were seen once. These data also featured in a second study, about T cells in Graves' hyperthyroidism and ophthalmopathy. From that study: Most thyroid-expanded clonotypes above 0.001 were also found in blood. It was a median roughly 6.5 months before onset that the model predicted ophthalmopathy.

The material sequenced was peripheral blood mononuclear cells (PBMCs), taken at new diagnosis, from a patient treated with antithyroid drugs. This TCR was recovered from a woman aged 25 to 45 with Graves disease. The chain combines TRBV28 with TRBJ2-3; maybe TRBD1 (5 bases). CDR3 sequence reads: CASTLPGRDTQYF. CDR3 DNA: TGTGCCAGCACGCTTCCAGGGCGGGATACGCAGTATTTT.